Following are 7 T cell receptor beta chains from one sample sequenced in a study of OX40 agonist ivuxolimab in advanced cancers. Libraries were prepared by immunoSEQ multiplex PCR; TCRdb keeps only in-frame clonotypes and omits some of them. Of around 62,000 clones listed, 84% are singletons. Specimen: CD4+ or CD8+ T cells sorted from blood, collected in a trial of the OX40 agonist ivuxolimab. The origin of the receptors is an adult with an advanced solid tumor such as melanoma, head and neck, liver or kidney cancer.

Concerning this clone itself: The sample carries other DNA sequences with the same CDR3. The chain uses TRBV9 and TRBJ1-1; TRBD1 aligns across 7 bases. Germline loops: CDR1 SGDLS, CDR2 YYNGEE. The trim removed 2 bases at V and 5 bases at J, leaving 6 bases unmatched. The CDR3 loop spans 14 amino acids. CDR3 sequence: CASSVRQGGTEAFF. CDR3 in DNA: TGTGCCAGCAGCGTCAGACAGGGCGGGACTGAAGCTTTCTTT.

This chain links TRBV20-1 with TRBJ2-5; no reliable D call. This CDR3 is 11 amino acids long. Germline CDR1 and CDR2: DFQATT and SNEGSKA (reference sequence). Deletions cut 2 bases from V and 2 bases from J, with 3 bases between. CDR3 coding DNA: TGCAGTGCTAGACGTCAAGAGACCCAGTACTTC. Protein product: CSARRQETQYF.

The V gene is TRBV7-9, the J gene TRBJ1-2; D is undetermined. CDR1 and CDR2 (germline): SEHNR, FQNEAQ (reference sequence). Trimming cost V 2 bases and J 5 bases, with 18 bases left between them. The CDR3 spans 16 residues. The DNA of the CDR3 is TGTGCCAGCAGCTTACCCCCACAGTCCTGGCCTTATGGCTACACCTTC. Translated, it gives CASSLPPQSWPYGYTF.

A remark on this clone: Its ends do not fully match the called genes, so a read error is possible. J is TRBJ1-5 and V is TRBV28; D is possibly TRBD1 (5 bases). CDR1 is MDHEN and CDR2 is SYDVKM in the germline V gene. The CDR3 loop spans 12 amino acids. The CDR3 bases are TGTGCCTTAGGGGCCGGCAATCAGCCCCGGCATTTT. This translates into CALGAGNQPRHF.

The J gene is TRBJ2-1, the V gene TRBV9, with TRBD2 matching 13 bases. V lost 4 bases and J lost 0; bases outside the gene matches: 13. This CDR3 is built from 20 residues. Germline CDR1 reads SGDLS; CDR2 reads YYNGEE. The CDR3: CASSFGLAGAKINSYNEQFF. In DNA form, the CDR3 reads TGTGCCAGCAGCTTCGGACTAGCGGGGGCCAAAATTAACTCCTACAATGAGCAGTTCTTC.

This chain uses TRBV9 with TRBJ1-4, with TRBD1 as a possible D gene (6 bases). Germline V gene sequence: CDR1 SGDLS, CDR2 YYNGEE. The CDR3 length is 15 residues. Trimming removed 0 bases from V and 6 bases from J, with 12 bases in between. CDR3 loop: CASSVAGGLYEKLFF. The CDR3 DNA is TGTGCCAGCAGCGTAGCGGGGGGGCTCTATGAAAAACTGTTTTTT.

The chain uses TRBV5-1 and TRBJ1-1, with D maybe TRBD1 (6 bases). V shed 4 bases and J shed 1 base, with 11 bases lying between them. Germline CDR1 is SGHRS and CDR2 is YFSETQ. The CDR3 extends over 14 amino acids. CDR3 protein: CASSTKGGNTEAFF. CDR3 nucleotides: TGCGCCAGCAGCACTAAGGGGGGGAACACTGAAGCTTTCTTT.